This TCR beta chain came from a study of CD8+ T cells in alopecia areata (dated by TCRdb to the late 2010s). Background for the entire study: The treated patients, all with moderate-to-severe alopecia areata, were enrolled in an open-label pilot trial of oral tofacitinib given at 5 to 10 mg twice daily. Clonality in the scalp was compared among normal scalp (n=4), patchy alopecia areata scalp (n=8), and alopecia totalis/universalis scalp (n=8). Tofacitinib-treated patients had biopsies at baseline and at 4 and 24 weeks of treatment, with a later scalp biopsy in several patients. RNA was extracted with the PAXgene miRNA kit for fixed scalp, the miRNeasy kit for PBMCs, and the RNeasy kit for mouse skin. To study T cell clonal expansion in alopecia areata, the researchers applied high-throughput TCRbeta sequencing to both the C3H/HeJ mouse model and human patients. Scalp tissue and sorted CD4+ and CD8+ peripheral blood T cells from patchy and totalis/universalis alopecia areata patients and from healthy controls were covered by human TCRbeta sequencing. Tofacitinib was given for 6 to 18 months, followed by 6 months of follow-up off drug to assess delayed response and recurrence. TCRbeta CDR3 regions were amplified by immunoSEQ multiplex PCR with 35 Vbeta forward and 13 Jbeta reverse primers. Study-wide findings and limitations: Compared with normal scalp, lesional scalp had higher clonality and more expanded CD8+ clones, particularly in alopecia totalis/universalis, a pattern that suggests antigenic drive. Shared TCR sequences between patients were less evident than in mice, which may be partly attributable to HLA diversity in the patient population. Unlike mouse skin, which is dominated by gammadelta T cells, normal human skin has resident alphabeta T cells that are also sequenced, and this complicates analysis of the scalp TCR repertoire.

The meaning of the sample's time point label: baseline before oral tofacitinib. Peripheral blood and lesional scalp punch biopsies were obtained from patients with alopecia areata. After PBMCs were isolated by density centrifugation and stained for CD3, CD4 and CD8, a FACSAria was used to sort CD4+ and CD8+ T cells. V is pruned by 2 bases and J by 2 bases, leaving 8 bases of the junction without a gene match. The CDR3 starts with the cysteine, ends with the phenylalanine, and has 17 residues. Only the CDR3 DNA is retained, 51 bases long and in frame from the first base. The germline V gene specifies SGHAT as CDR1 and FQNNGV as CDR2. Receptors were amplified or captured by the immunoSEQ multiplex PCR assay. RNA was extracted from all samples and reverse transcribed into cDNA as template for TCR sequencing. First-strand cDNA was synthesized using SuperScript III with a 2:1 mix of oligo-dT and random hexamers. A synthetic immune receptor repertoire was used to measure amplification bias, and any remaining bias was corrected computationally. In the source study's methods: Raw reads were preprocessed to remove errors, and CDR3 was defined according to IMGT conventions as the region from the conserved cysteine to phenylalanine. Clonality was calculated as 1 minus Shannon entropy normalized by log2 of the number of productive unique TCRs. Whether scalp clones were CD4 or CD8 was inferred by matching scalp TCRbeta sequences against CD4 and CD8 repertoires sorted from blood. In TCRdb, the immuneACCESS table is reduced to in-frame sequences with V and J assigned. These tables do not hold every clone; where another copy was compared, an unresolved V gene accounts for under half, and the others remain unexplained. V and J calls plus clone size are reproduced from that table; the DNA served to infer D and trimming. The sample table records some 150,000 clones; more than 45% of these occur just once. The ten biggest clones cover approximately 19% of the sample.

This clone has a handful of counts. Its antigen remains undetermined. The record has no base qualities; no much larger clone is one base away. The chain uses TRBV11-2 and TRBJ2-3; 9 bases in the middle match TRBD2. Specimen: CD8+ T cells sorted from blood, collected at week 0. This clonotype originated in a human donor with alopecia areata. This receptor has the CDR3 CASSLSFSGGNTDTQYF. The sequenced DNA: TGTGCCAGCAGCTTAAGTTTCAGCGGGGGGAACACAGATACGCAGTATTTT.